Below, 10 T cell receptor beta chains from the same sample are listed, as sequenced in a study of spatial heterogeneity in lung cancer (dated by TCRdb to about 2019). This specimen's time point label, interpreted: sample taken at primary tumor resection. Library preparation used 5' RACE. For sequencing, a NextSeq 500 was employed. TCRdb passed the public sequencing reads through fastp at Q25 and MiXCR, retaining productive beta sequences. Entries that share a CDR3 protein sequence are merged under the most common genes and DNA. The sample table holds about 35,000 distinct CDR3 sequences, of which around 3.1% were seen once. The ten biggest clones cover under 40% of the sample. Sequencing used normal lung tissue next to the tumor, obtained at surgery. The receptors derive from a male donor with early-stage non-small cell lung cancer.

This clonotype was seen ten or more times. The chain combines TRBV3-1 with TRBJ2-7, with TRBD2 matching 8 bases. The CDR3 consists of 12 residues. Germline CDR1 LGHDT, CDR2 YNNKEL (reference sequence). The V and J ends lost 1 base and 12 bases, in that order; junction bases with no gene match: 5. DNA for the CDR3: TGTGCCAGCAGCCAAGCGCGGGAGGACTGGTACTTC. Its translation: CASSQAREDWYF.

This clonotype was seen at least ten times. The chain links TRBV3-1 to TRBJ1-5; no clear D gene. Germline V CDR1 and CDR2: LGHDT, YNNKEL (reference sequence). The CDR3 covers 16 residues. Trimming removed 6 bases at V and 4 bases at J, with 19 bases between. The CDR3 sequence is CASSQLLGAWNQPQHF. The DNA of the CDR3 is TGTGCCAGCAGTCAACTGTTGGGTGCCTGGAATCAGCCCCAGCATTTT.

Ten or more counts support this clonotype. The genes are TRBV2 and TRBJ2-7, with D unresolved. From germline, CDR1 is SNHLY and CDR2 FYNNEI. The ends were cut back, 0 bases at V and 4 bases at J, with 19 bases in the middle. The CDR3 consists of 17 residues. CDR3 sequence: CASSEARMVAEEYEQYF. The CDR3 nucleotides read TGTGCCAGCAGTGAAGCGCGAATGGTTGCGGAAGAGTACGAGCAGTACTTC.

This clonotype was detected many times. The chain's CDR3 is CASSYSTRYSGNTIYF. CDR3 bases: TGTGCCAGCAGTTACTCAACACGCTACTCTGGAAACACCATATATTTT. V usage is TRBV6-5 and J usage is TRBJ1-3; D is unclear. The germline gives CDR1 MNHEY, CDR2 SVGAGI. V lost 0 bases, J lost 0 bases, and 9 bases lay in between. There are 16 residues in the CDR3.

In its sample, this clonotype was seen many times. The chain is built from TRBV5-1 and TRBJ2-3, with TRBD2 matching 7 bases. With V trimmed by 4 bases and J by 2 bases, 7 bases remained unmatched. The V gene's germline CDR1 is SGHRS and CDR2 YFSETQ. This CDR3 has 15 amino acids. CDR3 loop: CASSVASGATDTQYF. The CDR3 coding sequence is TGCGCCAGCAGCGTAGCTAGCGGAGCCACAGATACGCAGTATTTT.

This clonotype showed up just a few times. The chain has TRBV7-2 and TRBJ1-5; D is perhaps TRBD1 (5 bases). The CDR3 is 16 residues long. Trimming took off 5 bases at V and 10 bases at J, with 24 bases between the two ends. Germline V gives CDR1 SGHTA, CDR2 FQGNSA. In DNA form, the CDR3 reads TGTGCCAGCAGCCCCGTTATTGGAGGGGCCGGGCGACCCCAGCATTTT. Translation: CASSPVIGGAGRPQHF.

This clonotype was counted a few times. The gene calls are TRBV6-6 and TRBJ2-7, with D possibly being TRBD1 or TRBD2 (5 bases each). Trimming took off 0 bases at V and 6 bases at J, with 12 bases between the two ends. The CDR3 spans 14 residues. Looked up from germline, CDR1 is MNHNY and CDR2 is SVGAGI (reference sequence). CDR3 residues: CASSYSSGASEQYF. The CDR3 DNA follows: TGTGCCAGCAGTTACTCGTCCGGGGCAAGCGAGCAGTACTTC.

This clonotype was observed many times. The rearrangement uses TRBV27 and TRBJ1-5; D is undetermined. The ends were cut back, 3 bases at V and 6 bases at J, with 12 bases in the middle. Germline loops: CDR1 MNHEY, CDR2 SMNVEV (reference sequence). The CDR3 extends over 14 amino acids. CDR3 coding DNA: TGTGCCAGCAGTTTTAGCTCCTTGGGTCAGCCCCAGCATTTT. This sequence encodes CASSFSSLGQPQHF.

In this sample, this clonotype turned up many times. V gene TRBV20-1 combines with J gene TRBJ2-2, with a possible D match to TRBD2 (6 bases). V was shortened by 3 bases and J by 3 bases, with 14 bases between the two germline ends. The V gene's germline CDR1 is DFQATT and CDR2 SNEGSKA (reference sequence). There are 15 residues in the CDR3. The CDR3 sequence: CSASLAGSDTGELFF. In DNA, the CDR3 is TGCAGTGCTAGCCTGGCGGGGTCGGACACCGGGGAGCTGTTTTTT.

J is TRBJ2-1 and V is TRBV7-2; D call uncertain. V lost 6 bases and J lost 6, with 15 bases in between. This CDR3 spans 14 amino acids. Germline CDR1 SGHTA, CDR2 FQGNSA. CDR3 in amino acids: CASSLPGLGNEQFF. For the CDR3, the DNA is TGTGCCAGCAGTTTACCAGGTTTAGGCAATGAGCAGTTCTTC.